This T cell receptor (beta chain) was sequenced for a study of blood T cell repertoires in COVID-19. In the study overall: Acute and convalescent COVID-19 specimens originated in the United States, Italy and Spain. The analysed material was cDNA or gDNA that came from T cells, B-cell-depleted T cells, or PBMCs.

As handled by the study authors: Researchers report that nucleated cell counts were estimated from reference gene primer amplification. The assay was immunoSEQ multiplex PCR, and TCRdb's table has in-frame clones only and misses some. The V and J calls and clone size are taken from that table; D and trimming were inferred from the DNA. The sample records about 260,000 clones, approximately 87% being singletons. The trim removed 3 bases at V and 5 bases at J, leaving 1 base unmatched. Germline CDR1 SGHTS, CDR2 YDEGEE. CDR3 length equals 13 residues. Sequenced: peripheral blood. The J gene is TRBJ1-5, the V gene TRBV5-8, with TRBD1 identical over 8 bases. This TCR derives from a human donor in a cohort sampled during active COVID-19. In DNA, the CDR3 is TGTGCCAGCAGCTGGACAGGGTATCAGCCCCAGCATTTT. It translates to CASSWTGYQPQHF.